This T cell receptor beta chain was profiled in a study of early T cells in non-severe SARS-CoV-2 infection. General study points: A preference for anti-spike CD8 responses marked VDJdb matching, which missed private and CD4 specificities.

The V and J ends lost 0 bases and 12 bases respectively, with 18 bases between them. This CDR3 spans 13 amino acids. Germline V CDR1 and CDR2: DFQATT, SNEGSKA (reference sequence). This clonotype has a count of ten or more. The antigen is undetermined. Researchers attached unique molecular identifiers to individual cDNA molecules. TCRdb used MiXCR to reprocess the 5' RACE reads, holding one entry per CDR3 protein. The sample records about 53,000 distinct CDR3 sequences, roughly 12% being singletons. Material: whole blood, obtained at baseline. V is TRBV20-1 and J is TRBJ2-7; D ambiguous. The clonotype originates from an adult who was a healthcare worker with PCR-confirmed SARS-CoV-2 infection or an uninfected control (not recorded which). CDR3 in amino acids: CSARDGMGSIRYF. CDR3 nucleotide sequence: TGCAGTGCTAGAGATGGGATGGGGTCCATTAGGTACTTC.